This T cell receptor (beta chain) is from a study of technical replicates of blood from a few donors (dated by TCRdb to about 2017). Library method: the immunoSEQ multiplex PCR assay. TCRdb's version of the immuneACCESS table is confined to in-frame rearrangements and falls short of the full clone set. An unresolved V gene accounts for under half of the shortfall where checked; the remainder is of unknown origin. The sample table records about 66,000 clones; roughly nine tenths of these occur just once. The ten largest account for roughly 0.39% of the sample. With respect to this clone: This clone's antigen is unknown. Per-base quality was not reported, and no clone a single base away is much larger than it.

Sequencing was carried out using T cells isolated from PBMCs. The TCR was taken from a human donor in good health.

The nucleotide sequence is TGTGCCAGCAGTTTAGCACGAGATGGCTACACCTTC. It encodes CASSLARDGYTF. The chain was built from TRBV28 and TRBJ1-2; a confident D gene designation cannot be given. There are 12 amino acids in the CDR3, from cysteine to phenylalanine inclusive. Kept here is only the CDR3 DNA, which spans 36 bases and is read in frame from base 1. The germline V gene supplies CDR1 MDHEN and CDR2 SYDVKM. Deletion took 2 bases off V and 6 bases off J, with a span of 7 bases between the germline ends.